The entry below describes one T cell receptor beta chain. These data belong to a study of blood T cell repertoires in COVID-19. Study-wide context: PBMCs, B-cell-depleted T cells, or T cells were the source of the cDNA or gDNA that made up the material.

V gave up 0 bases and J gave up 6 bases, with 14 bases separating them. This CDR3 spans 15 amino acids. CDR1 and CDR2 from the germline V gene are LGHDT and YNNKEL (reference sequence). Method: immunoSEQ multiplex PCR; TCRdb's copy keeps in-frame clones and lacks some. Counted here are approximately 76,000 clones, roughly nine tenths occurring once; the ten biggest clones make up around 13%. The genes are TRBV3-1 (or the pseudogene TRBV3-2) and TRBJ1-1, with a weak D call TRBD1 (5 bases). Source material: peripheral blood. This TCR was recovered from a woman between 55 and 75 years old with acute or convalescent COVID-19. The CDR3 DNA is TGTGCCAGCAGCCAAGATCAGGCAGGGAAGGCTGAAGCTTTCTTT. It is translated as CASSQDQAGKAEAFF.